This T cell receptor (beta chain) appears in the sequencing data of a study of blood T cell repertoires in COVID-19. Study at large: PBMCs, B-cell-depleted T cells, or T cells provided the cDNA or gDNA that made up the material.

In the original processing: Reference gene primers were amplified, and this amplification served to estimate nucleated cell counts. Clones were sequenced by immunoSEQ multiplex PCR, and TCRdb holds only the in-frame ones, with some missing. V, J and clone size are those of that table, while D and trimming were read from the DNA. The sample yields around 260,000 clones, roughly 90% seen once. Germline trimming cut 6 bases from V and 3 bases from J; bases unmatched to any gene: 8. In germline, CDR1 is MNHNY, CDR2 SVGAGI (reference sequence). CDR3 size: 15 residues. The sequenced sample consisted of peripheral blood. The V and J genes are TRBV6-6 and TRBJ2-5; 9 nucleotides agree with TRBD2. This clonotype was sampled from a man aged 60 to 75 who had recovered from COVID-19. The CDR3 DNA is TGTGCCAGCAGAACCAGAAGCGGGGGGAAAGAGACCCAGTACTTC. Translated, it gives CASRTRSGGKETQYF.